One and the same sample provided the 3 T cell receptor beta chains below, sequenced in a study of shared clonotypes between healthy human individuals. Naive CD8 cells lacked CD45RO, underwent positive selection for CCR7 and left out terminally differentiated effector memory CD45RA+ cells. The assay was immunoSEQ multiplex PCR, and TCRdb's table has in-frame clones only and misses some. The repertoire holds around 2,000,000 clones, with roughly 91% as singletons. The sequenced sample consisted of naive CD8+ T cells from PBMCs. The receptors were gathered from a man aged 18 to 29 in good health. Some clones in this sample may be carry-over from other donors' samples.

The chain is built from TRBV19 and TRBJ2-3, with 8 nucleotides matching TRBD2. Germline loops: CDR1 LNHDA, CDR2 SQIVND (reference sequence). Trimming cost V 2 bases and J 4 bases; bases outside gene matches: 11. The length of the CDR3 is 17 residues. CDR3 loop: CASSISASGRVADTQYF. As DNA, the CDR3 is TGTGCCAGTAGTATAAGTGCCAGCGGGAGAGTTGCAGATACGCAGTATTTT.

The chain links TRBV9 to TRBJ2-1, with D perhaps given as TRBD1 or TRBD2 (5 bases each). Germline-derived CDR1 and CDR2 are SGDLS and YYNGEE. The CDR3 spans 16 residues. V was pared by 4 bases and J by 6 bases, with 20 bases between. In DNA form, the CDR3 reads TGTGCCAGCAGCTTCCGGACCGGGACGCGGCCCAATGAGCAGTTCTTC. This encodes CASSFRTGTRPNEQFF.

Only one count was recorded for this clone. The chain is built from TRBV7-3 and TRBJ2-5; 9 positions match TRBD2. CDR1 SGHTA and CDR2 FQGTGA come from the germline V gene. The CDR3 runs to 15 residues. V was pared by 5 bases and J by 2 bases, with 6 bases of the junction left unmatched. The CDR3, as DNA: TGTGCCAGCAGCCTGGCGGGAGGGGTACAAGAGACCCAGTACTTC. The encoded protein is CASSLAGGVQETQYF.